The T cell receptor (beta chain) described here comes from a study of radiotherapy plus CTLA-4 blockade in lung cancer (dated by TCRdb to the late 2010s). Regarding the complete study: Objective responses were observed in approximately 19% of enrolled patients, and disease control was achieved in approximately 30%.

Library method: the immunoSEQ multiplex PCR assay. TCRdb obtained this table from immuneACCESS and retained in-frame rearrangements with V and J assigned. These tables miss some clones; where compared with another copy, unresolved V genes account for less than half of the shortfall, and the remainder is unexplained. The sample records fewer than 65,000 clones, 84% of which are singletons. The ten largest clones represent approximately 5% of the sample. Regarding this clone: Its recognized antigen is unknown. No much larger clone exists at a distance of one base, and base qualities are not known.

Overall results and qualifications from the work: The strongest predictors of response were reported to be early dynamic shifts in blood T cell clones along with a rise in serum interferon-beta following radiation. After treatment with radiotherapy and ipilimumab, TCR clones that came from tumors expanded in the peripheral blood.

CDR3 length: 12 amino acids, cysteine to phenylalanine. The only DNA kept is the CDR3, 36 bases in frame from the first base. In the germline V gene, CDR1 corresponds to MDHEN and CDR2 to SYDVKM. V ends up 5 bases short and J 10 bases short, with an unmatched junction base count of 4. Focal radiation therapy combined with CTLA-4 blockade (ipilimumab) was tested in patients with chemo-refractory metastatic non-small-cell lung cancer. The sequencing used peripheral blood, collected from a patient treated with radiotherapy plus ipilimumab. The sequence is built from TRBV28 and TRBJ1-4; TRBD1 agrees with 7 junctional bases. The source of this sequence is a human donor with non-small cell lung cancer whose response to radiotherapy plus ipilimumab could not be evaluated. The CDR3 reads CASSPQGPKLFF. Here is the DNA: TGTGCCAGCAGTCCACAGGGGCCAAAACTGTTTTTT.